The rows below give T cell receptor beta chains drawn from one sample of a study of blood T cell repertoires in COVID-19. The assay was immunoSEQ multiplex PCR, and TCRdb's table has in-frame clones only and misses some. The sample holds about 69,000 clones, about 90% seen once. Sequenced: peripheral blood. The receptors come from a man in his forties with COVID-19, enrolled during active disease. CDR3s include the opening cysteine and the closing phenylalanine or tryptophan. Each record gives: V gene, J gene, clone size, D gene, CDR3 protein, CDR3 DNA. D genes are given only for firm matches. Size values are once, few and many counts, or a class for expanded clones, and some rows have none.

TRBV5-1	TRBJ2-7	NA	TRBD1	CASSFRQGTYEQYF	TGCGCCAGCAGCTTCCGACAGGGGACCTACGAGCAGTACTTC
TRBV30	TRBJ1-5	NA	NA	CAWSGGLGQPQHF	TGTGCCTGGAGCGGGGGTTTGGGTCAGCCCCAGCATTTT
TRBV6-5	TRBJ2-5	NA	TRBD2	CASSRGTSGQETQYF	TGTGCCAGCAGCAGAGGGACTAGCGGACAAGAGACCCAGTACTTC
TRBV5-1	TRBJ2-3	NA	TRBD1	CASSPPGQGARTDTQYF	TGCGCCAGCAGCCCCCCGGGACAGGGGGCGCGTACAGATACGCAGTATTTT
TRBV4-1	TRBJ1-2	NA	NA	CASSQVEGAGYGYTF	TGCGCCAGCAGCCAAGTGGAGGGCGCAGGCTATGGCTACACCTTC
TRBV7-9	TRBJ1-1	NA	NA	CASSWDTLRTEAFF	TGTGCCAGCAGCTGGGACACGCTGAGGACTGAAGCTTTCTTT
TRBV1	TRBJ1-3	NA	NA	CTSSQIWWLYSGNTIYF	TGCACCAGCAGCCAAATATGGTGGCTTTACTCTGGAAACACCATATATTTT
TRBV6-5	TRBJ1-2	NA	NA	CATEGGDNYGYTF	TGTGCCACCGAGGGGGGGGATAACTATGGCTACACCTTC
TRBV30	TRBJ2-7	NA	NA	CAWSGPVTYEQYF	TGTGCCTGGAGTGGGCCCGTAACCTACGAGCAGTACTTC
TRBV30	TRBJ2-5	NA	TRBD2	CAWGAGTSGGPRETQYF	TGTGCCTGGGGAGCCGGGACTAGCGGGGGGCCCCGAGAGACCCAGTACTTC
TRBV5-1	TRBJ2-2	NA	TRBD1	CASRSGTALNTGELFF	TGCGCCAGCAGGTCCGGGACAGCTTTAAACACCGGGGAGCTGTTTTTT
TRBV3-1/TRBV3-2	TRBJ2-2	NA	TRBD2	CASSLGLAMAGELFF	TGTGCCAGCAGCTTGGGACTAGCGATGGCCGGGGAGCTGTTTTTT
TRBV10-1	TRBJ2-1	once	NA	CASSPQRAYNEQFF	TGCGCCAGCAGCCCCCAACGCGCCTACAATGAGCAGTTCTTC
TRBV30	TRBJ2-5	once	NA	CAWSVGSVETQYF	TGTGCCTGGAGTGTTGGTAGCGTGGAGACCCAGTACTTC
TRBV15	TRBJ2-3	NA	NA	CATSRRGTDTQYF	TGTGCCACCAGCAGACGAGGGACAGATACGCAGTATTTT
TRBV11-2	TRBJ1-2	NA	NA	CASSSRVQYYGYTF	TGTGCCAGCAGCTCCCGGGTGCAATACTATGGCTACACCTTC
TRBV7-9	TRBJ1-6	NA	NA	CASSLGQLNSPLHF	TGTGCCAGCAGCCTCGGACAGCTTAATTCACCCCTCCACTTT
TRBV12-3/TRBV12-4	TRBJ2-7	NA	TRBD1	CASSTGGWDEQYF	TGTGCCAGCAGTACAGGGGGCTGGGACGAGCAGTACTTC
TRBV3-1/TRBV3-2	TRBJ1-1	NA	TRBD1	CASLNRGNTEAFF	TGTGCCAGCCTGAACAGGGGGAACACTGAAGCTTTCTTT
TRBV4-1	TRBJ2-3	NA	TRBD2	CASRHSGTSASTDTQYF	TGCGCCAGCAGACACTCCGGGACTAGCGCGAGCACAGATACGCAGTATTTT
TRBV30	TRBJ1-5	few	NA	CAWSQEGPQHF	TGTGCCTGGAGTCAGGAGGGGCCCCAGCATTTT
TRBV18	TRBJ1-5	NA	NA	CASSGAGQPQHF	TGTGCCAGCTCAGGGGCAGGTCAGCCCCAGCATTTT
TRBV12-3/TRBV12-4	TRBJ1-5	NA	NA	CASSQAGFQPQHF	TGTGCCAGCAGTCAGGCGGGGTTTCAGCCCCAGCATTTT
TRBV5-1	TRBJ1-1	NA	NA	CASSLRGTEAFF	TGCGCCAGCAGCTTGAGGGGGACTGAAGCTTTCTTT
TRBV10-1	TRBJ1-4	once	NA	CASSPVGSEKLFF	TGCGCCAGCAGTCCGGTCGGTTCGGAAAAACTGTTTTTT
TRBV7-2	TRBJ2-1	NA	TRBD2	CASTRGAGIHNEQFF	TGTGCCAGCACGAGGGGAGCGGGGATACACAATGAGCAGTTCTTC
TRBV5-1	TRBJ2-1	NA	TRBD2	CASSLAEEAGGLQFF	TGCGCCAGCAGCTTGGCCGAGGAGGCGGGGGGTTTGCAGTTCTTC
TRBV6-1	TRBJ2-1	NA	TRBD2	CASSGKLAGGRGNEQFF	TGTGCCAGCAGTGGGAAACTAGCGGGGGGCCGGGGAAATGAGCAGTTCTTC
TRBV30	TRBJ1-2	NA	NA	CAWSPGPSPGYTF	TGTGCCTGGAGCCCCGGTCCATCTCCCGGCTACACCTTC
TRBV5-1	TRBJ2-7	NA	NA	CASSLPGHDYEQYF	TGCGCCAGCAGCTTACCGGGACACGACTACGAGCAGTACTTC
TRBV29-1	TRBJ2-2	NA	NA	CSVDFAGESGELFF	TGCAGCGTTGATTTTGCAGGGGAGAGCGGGGAGCTGTTTTTT
TRBV28	TRBJ2-5	NA	NA	CASSFSETQYF	TGTGCCAGCAGTTTTTCGGAGACCCAGTACTTC
TRBV4-1	TRBJ2-5	NA	TRBD2	CASSQDRSGDQETQYF	TGCGCCAGCAGCCAAGATAGGAGCGGGGACCAAGAGACCCAGTACTTC
TRBV6-5	TRBJ1-1	NA	NA	CASSYSAGLVTEAFF	TGTGCCAGCAGTTACTCGGCAGGGCTGGTCACTGAAGCTTTCTTT
TRBV13	TRBJ1-1	NA	TRBD1	CASTPDRGSMNTEAFF	TGTGCCAGCACTCCCGACAGGGGGTCGATGAACACTGAAGCTTTCTTT
TRBV5-1	TRBJ2-7	medium-sized	TRBD1	CASTPRGLHEQYF	TGCGCCAGCACACCCAGGGGGCTACACGAGCAGTACTTC
TRBV4-1	TRBJ1-1	NA	NA	CASRLDRTDTEAFF	TGCGCCAGCAGACTCGACAGGACAGACACTGAAGCTTTCTTT
TRBV25-1	TRBJ2-2	NA	TRBD1	CASSDPRQGIDTGELFF	TGTGCCAGCAGTGACCCTCGACAGGGGATAGACACCGGGGAGCTGTTTTTT
TRBV9	TRBJ2-7	once	NA	CASSASSGGVSYEQYF	TGTGCCAGCAGCGCCTCAAGCGGTGGGGTTTCCTACGAGCAGTACTTC